Below, 14 T cell receptor beta chains from the same sample are listed, as sequenced in a study of PD-L1 blockade in urothelial cancer. The protocol was immunoSEQ multiplex PCR, while the TCRdb copy is restricted to in-frame clones and leaves out a portion. The data show 35,000 to 50,000 clones, with roughly 80% seen just once and approximately 2.7% held by the top ten. The specimen was PBMCs, collected around atezolizumab (anti-PD-L1) treatment. These receptors were obtained from a man aged 65 to 79 with urothelial cancer.

This clone was seen a handful of times. The chain is built from TRBV5-6 and TRBJ1-1; no definite D call. Germline assignment: CDR1 SGHDT and CDR2 YYEEEE. With 4 bases removed from V and 2 bases from J, the gap between germline ends came to 3 bases. The CDR3 totals 11 residues. The CDR3 loop is CASSLNTEAFF. The CDR3 DNA sequence: TGTGCCAGCAGCCTTAACACTGAAGCTTTCTTT.

The chain has TRBV15 and TRBJ1-2; 9 nucleotides match TRBD1. This CDR3 has 19 residues. Germline V gene data show CDR1 as LNHNV and CDR2 as YYDKDF (reference sequence). With 0 bases clipped from V and 6 bases from J, the junction kept 17 bases outside the gene matches. In DNA, the CDR3 is TGTGCCACCAGCAGAGAGAGGCCGGGACAGGGCATGATTTATGATGGCTACACCTTC. It translates to CATSRERPGQGMIYDGYTF.

The V gene is TRBV9, the J gene TRBJ1-2; no clear D. Trimming removed 3 bases at V and 11 bases at J, with 20 bases between. The V gene's germline CDR1 is SGDLS and CDR2 YYNGEE. CDR3 length: 14 residues. The CDR3 DNA is TGTGCCAGCAGCGCCGCCGGGCCACTAGGAAGTTACACCTTC. Translation gives CASSAAGPLGSYTF.

The chain links TRBV7-8 to TRBJ2-1; 8 bases fit TRBD2. The CDR3 spans 15 residues. The ends lost 5 bases at V and 3 bases at J; junction bases unmatched: 6. From germline, CDR1 is SGHVS and CDR2 FQNEAQ. CDR3 loop: CASSPDSGNYNEQFF. Here the CDR3 DNA reads TGTGCCAGCAGCCCCGATAGCGGGAACTACAATGAGCAGTTCTTC.

This chain links TRBV6-6 with TRBJ1-1; 8 bases agree with TRBD1. The J segment lost 1 base and the V segment lost 10 bases, leaving 5 bases of the junction unmatched. The length of the CDR3 is 13 residues. In germline, CDR1 is MNHNY, CDR2 SVGAGI (reference sequence). The CDR3 is CATRTGTNTEAFF. The CDR3 DNA reads as TGTGCCACCCGGACAGGGACGAACACTGAAGCTTTCTTT.

J is TRBJ2-5 and V is TRBV7-9; D might be TRBD2 (6 bases). The germline V gene has CDR1 SEHNR and CDR2 FQNEAQ (reference sequence). V was trimmed by 4 bases and J by 5 bases, leaving 17 bases between them. The CDR3 totals 15 residues. This CDR3 reads CASSSFGTPRETQYF. The CDR3 DNA sequence: TGTGCCAGCAGCTCCTTTGGGACTCCACGTGAGACCCAGTACTTC.

The chain carries TRBV7-2 and TRBJ1-3; D gene uncertain. CDR3 length equals 16 residues. V lost 1 base and J 0 bases, leaving 10 bases between the germline ends. The V gene's germline CDR1 is SGHTA and CDR2 FQGNSA. The CDR3 is CASSLVGLLSGNTIYF. The CDR3 DNA reads TGTGCCAGCAGCTTAGTTGGCCTGCTCTCTGGAAACACCATATATTTT.

This clone was recorded a few times. V gene TRBV7-9 combines with J gene TRBJ2-1; perhaps TRBD2 as D (5 bases). The V end was cut by 5 bases, the J end by 4 bases, with 9 bases between. Germline V gives CDR1 SEHNR, CDR2 FQNEAQ (reference sequence). The CDR3 sequence is 13 residues long. The CDR3: CASSARLYNEQFF. The CDR3 DNA reads as TGTGCCAGCAGCGCCAGACTATACAATGAGCAGTTCTTC. Complete variable domain (other parts from reference TRBV7-9 and TRBJ2-1): DTGVSQNPRHKITKRGQNVTFRCDPISEHNRLYWYRQTLGQGPEFLTYFQNEAQLEKSRLLSDRFSAERPKGSFSTLEIQRTEQGDSAMYLCASSARLYNEQFFGPGTRLTVL.

V is TRBV5-6 and J is TRBJ1-5, with TRBD1 matching over 10 bases. Trimming at V came to 3 bases and at J to 4 bases, leaving 10 bases not matched to a gene. The V gene's germline CDR1 is SGHDT and CDR2 YYEEEE. CDR3 length: 17 residues. DNA for the CDR3: TGTGCCAGCAGCTGGAGGGGGACAGGGGTCGTAAATCAGCCCCAGCATTTT. Translating it yields CASSWRGTGVVNQPQHF.

The chain has TRBV15 and TRBJ2-3; maybe TRBD2 (6 bases). Germline CDR1 LNHNV, CDR2 YYDKDF (reference sequence). This CDR3 contains 12 residues. V lost 0 bases, J lost 14 bases, and 12 bases lay in between. The CDR3 DNA reads as TGTGCCACCAGCAGAGATAGGAGGGAATGGTATTTT. Its protein is CATSRDRREWYF. Based on the CDR3 plus reference TRBV15 and TRBJ2-3, the full variable domain is DAMVIQNPRYQVTQFGKPVTLSCSQTLNHNVMYWYQQKSSQAPKLLFHYYDKDFNNEADTPDNFQSRRPNTSFCFLDIRSPGLGDTAMYLCATSRDRREWYFGPGTRLTVL.

A note on this clone: At the DNA level, this CDR3 is encoded by other sequences in the same sample as well. The rearrangement uses TRBV5-4 and TRBJ2-7, with 12 nucleotides matching TRBD2. The germline V gene encodes CDR1 SGHNT and CDR2 YYREEE (reference sequence). J gave up 2 bases and V 4 bases, and 4 bases lay outside the gene matches. This CDR3 region has 15 residues. For the CDR3, the DNA is TGTGCCAGCAGCACTCTAGCGGGGGGGGCCTACGAGCAGTACTTC. This codes for CASSTLAGGAYEQYF.

The chain uses TRBV19 and TRBJ2-1, with no clear D. The germline gives CDR1 LNHDA, CDR2 SQIVND (reference sequence). There are 13 residues in the CDR3. V was shortened by 3 bases and J by 5 bases, with 8 bases between the two germline ends. In DNA, the CDR3 is TGTGCCAGTAGTATCCCCTTAAACAATGAGCAGTTCTTC. Protein sequence: CASSIPLNNEQFF.

The genes are TRBV28 and TRBJ2-3, with 8 bases fitting TRBD1. CDR3 length: 14 residues. V shed 5 bases and J 2 bases; nucleotides not matched to a gene: 3. CDR1 and CDR2 from the germline V gene are MDHEN and SYDVKM. This CDR3 is CASSLQGVTDTQYF. The DNA for the CDR3 is TGTGCCAGCAGTCTACAGGGGGTCACAGATACGCAGTATTTT.

The chain combines TRBV19 with TRBJ2-1, with TRBD1 matching over 9 bases. V shed 7 bases, J shed 6 bases, and the junction held 13 bases outside the gene matches. This CDR3 has 16 residues. Per the germline V gene, CDR1 is LNHDA and CDR2 is SQIVND (reference sequence). CDR3 in DNA: TGTGCCAGTAAAACCTCCGGGACAGGGAGTCGCAATGAGCAGTTCTTC. This encodes CASKTSGTGSRNEQFF.